This T cell receptor beta chain was recorded in a study of CD8+CD57+ T cells in acquired aplastic anemia. The TCR beta profiling, which covered VDJ combination and CDR3 sequence, was carried out using genomic DNA as the template. MiXCR was run by TCRdb on the reads, yielding one entry per CDR3 protein. This sample yields 210,000 or so distinct CDR3 sequences, of which about half are seen a single time; roughly 21% belongs to the top ten. Only patients with CD8+CD57+ cell expansion on flow cytometry were chosen for sequencing. In its sample, this clonotype was seen many times. Germline lookup yields CDR1 SGDLS and CDR2 YYNGEE. CDR3 length equals 14 residues. V shed 2 bases and J shed 8 bases, with 13 bases lying between them.

The TCR sequence derives from a human donor with aplastic anemia. The sample was sorted CD4+, CD8+, or CD8+CD57+ T cells (not recorded which) from PBMCs. The J gene is TRBJ1-4, the V gene TRBV9; D might be TRBD1 (5 bases). The CDR3 spells CASSVGLSVEKLFF. The CDR3 bases are TGTGCCAGCAGCGTGGGACTTAGTGTCGAAAAACTGTTTTTT.